What follows is one T cell receptor (beta chain) and its context. Antigen unknown. CDR1 and CDR2 from the germline V gene are SEHNR and FQNEAQ (reference sequence). V lost 1 base, J lost 4 bases, and 11 bases lay in between. The CDR3 is made up of 15 amino acids. The source of the sample is a study of CD8+ T cells in alopecia areata. As for the study in general: Treated patients took oral tofacitinib at 5 to 10 mg twice daily.

Study-level findings and limits: More clonal than normal scalp was lesional scalp, particularly alopecia totalis/universalis.

Investigators isolated RNA and reverse transcribed it into cDNA to act as the sequencing template. Some clones are missing from TCRdb's copy, which holds only in-frame ones; the method was immunoSEQ multiplex PCR. Of 150,000 or so clones listed, 49% are singletons. This TCR came from a human donor with alopecia areata. The chain carries TRBV7-9 and TRBJ2-1; D is ambiguous. Sequenced material: CD8+ T cells sorted from blood, taken at week 0. CDR3 sequence reads: CASSLEGRRYNEQFF. The CDR3 DNA reads as TGTGCCAGCAGCTTAGAGGGCAGGCGATACAATGAGCAGTTCTTC.